This record looks at one T cell receptor (beta chain) sequence and its context. Its antigen is currently not known. Base qualities were left out, and no much larger clone turns up one base away. This sample was included in a study of Ad26.COV2.S vaccination and SARS-CoV-2 variants (dated by TCRdb to 2020 to 2022). With respect to the entire study: Donors in the vaccine arm were drawn from COV1001, a phase I-IIa trial of Ad26.COV2.S in healthy adults that was multicentre, randomized, double-blind and placebo-controlled. Ad26.COV2.S was administered intramuscularly at a dose of 5x10^10 or 1x10^11 viral particles, either as one shot or as two shots given 56 days apart. Sequencing of the TCRbeta repertoire served to evaluate the specificity and breadth of SARS-CoV-2-reactive T cell receptors following Ad26.COV2.S vaccination. A total of 32 samples were included in the TCR-sequenced set, comprising about 20 Ad26.COV2.S vaccine recipients, 5 placebo recipients and 8 SARS-CoV-2 convalescent individuals. Trial participants were randomized into five groups of five: low-dose or high-dose Ad26.COV2.S given once or twice, or placebo on both occasions. Investigators remained blinded to trial group allocation during experiments and outcome assessment. What the work shows at the level of the full study, not this receptor alone: Comparable non-spike TCR breadth was observed between vaccine and placebo recipients, consistent with only spike being contained in the vaccine. Substantial breadth of spike-specific CD8+ and CD4+ T cell responses was reported after vaccination. Ad26.COV2.S recipients had higher spike-specific TCR breadth than placebo recipients (P = 0.0014). According to the authors, total T cell responses may have been underestimated by the TCR breadth and depth analyses. The study lacked the statistical power to compare responses across vaccine doses or regimens.

The immunoSEQ Assay was used to sequence TCRbeta CDR3 regions. After extraction, genomic DNA underwent amplification by bias-controlled multiplex PCR, followed by high-throughput sequencing. Concerning the study's data processing: To quantify the absolute abundance of every unique TCRbeta CDR3 region, sequences were collapsed and filtered. Usable DNA was measured by amplifying reference genes present in all nucleated cells, and TCRbeta template counts were normalized to that usable DNA to estimate T cell fraction. Repertoire TCRs were annotated as SARS-CoV-2-specific when V gene, CDR3 amino acid sequence and J gene were exactly matched to a known reactive TCR set. The reference SARS-CoV-2 TCR set was derived from MIRA and filtered for enrichment in COVID-19-positive ImmuneCODE repertoires, a step that removed public or cross-reactive TCRs. Based on the MIRA antigens, annotated TCRs were further analysed at the level of specific ORF or position within ORF. Breadth was defined as annotated unique rearrangements over total unique productive rearrangements; depth was the summed frequency of those rearrangements. Two-sided Wilcoxon rank-sum tests were used to compare TCR breadth between groups. TCRdb limited this immuneACCESS table to in-frame rearrangements with V and J called. A share of clones is missing; checked studies link under half to unresolved V genes, and the rest is unexplained. V, J and clone size reflect that table, while D and trimming were determined from the DNA. The sample table lists 290,000 or so clones, over 75% of them with a count of one. The ten largest clones capture approximately 3.3% of the sample.

Per the publication, the treatment or condition label means: around 19 received Ad26.COV2.S at low or high dose, single or two shots; about 5 received placebo; per-sample allocation not given. For vaccine and placebo recipients, the sequenced repertoires came from samples collected on day 63 after the first injection. Between 29 July and 7 August 2020, Cohort 1b enrolled 25 adults aged 18-55 years at one site in Boston, USA. Ad26.COV2.S consisted of a replication-incompetent adenovirus type 26 vector by which a prefusion-stabilized SARS-CoV-2 spike protein from the original Wuhan strain was expressed. The CDR3 runs 16 amino acids, cysteine and phenylalanine included. Of the read, only the CDR3 DNA is kept; its 48 bases are in frame from base 1. Unmatched junction bases come to 7, with V trimmed by 7 bases and J by 6 bases. Per the germline V gene (reference sequence), LNHDA is the CDR1 and SQIVND is the CDR2.

The chain is made from TRBV19 and TRBJ2-2, with 14 bases in between that match TRBD2. The sample was peripheral blood, taken in a trial of Ad26.COV2.S vaccine versus placebo. The receptor comes from a person between 18 and 65 years old who received the Ad26.COV2.S COVID-19 vaccine or a placebo. CDR3 loop: CASTPPGLAGAGELFF. The nucleotide sequence is given as TGTGCCAGTACTCCCCCGGGACTAGCGGGAGCCGGGGAGCTGTTTTTT.